This T cell receptor beta chain is from a study of cytomegalovirus exposure and HLA in healthy donors (dated by TCRdb to the late 2010s). Describing the broader study: In an earlier analysis of 450 to 750 of the donors, about 270 Gb of sequence data and roughly 100 million unique TCR beta sequences from approximately 180 million T cells were reported. An early release covering over 500 HLA-typed donors comprised approximately 300 gigabases of sequencing data and around 85 million unique TCR sequences. Of the approximately 400 genotyped donors, about 80% fell in the genetic ancestry cluster associated with self-reported Caucasian donors. The study was designed to test whether signatures of past pathogen exposure could be identified by cataloging public T cell receptors. The study profiled the T cell repertoires of 500 to 800 subjects by immunosequencing and related them to cytomegalovirus serostatus. A separate validation cohort of approximately 130 different subjects was used in addition to the 666-subject first cohort. To predict cytomegalovirus infection status, the study brought together high-throughput TCR immunosequencing, statistical association of individual TCRs with disease status, and machine learning. In a later analysis, previously published TCR beta repertoires from about 670 donors were re-analyzed and high-resolution HLA genotyping was added so that TCR occurrence patterns could be studied. Rather than using new phenotypic data, the later analysis identified candidate immune exposures from TCR beta sequences and from how often those sequences occurred across donors. An earlier analysis of several hundred of the donors applied high-throughput TCR beta sequencing to assess whether each TCR beta V gene segment acted as functional or pseudogenic. Donor age, sex, ethnicity and CMV serostatus were compiled together with the repertoire data. Genome-wide SNP genotypes for about 65% of the 666 donors were used in a later genetic analysis, which treated that subset as a discovery cohort. All discovery cohort repertoires had been generated using a single sequencing platform. HLA typing included class I and class II loci at four-digit resolution. Typing coverage differed by locus: A, B, C, DRB1 and DQB1 were typed in roughly 620-630 donors, DQA1 in about 560, DPA1 in approximately 600, and DPB1 in 472. Four to six DR-DQ haplotypes were handled as single units for association and clustering, since linkage in the cohort was strong. Among 398 genotyped donors of the cohort, an average of approximately 200,000 unique TCR beta nucleotide sequences was sequenced per donor, of which 15% to 20% were non-productive. Beyond this particular receptor, the publication reports: Most TCR sequences were observed very rarely across donors, whereas some public TCRs were present in many individuals. This cohort had only TCR beta chains sequenced, and the lack of alpha or paired-chain data limited which features could be detected. According to a later genetic analysis, donors in an Asian-associated ancestry cluster had fewer N-insertions in productive TCRs than the approximately 710-donor mean. Compared with equally common non-associated chains, HLA-associated TCR beta chains in a later analysis were more clonally expanded and had lower generation probabilities. A later analysis found that most CMV-associated TCR beta chains appeared HLA-restricted, with HLA associations seemingly driven largely by CMV exposure. In vitro tests confirmed that three of the cytomegalovirus-associated TCR beta chains recognize cytomegalovirus antigens. Because counts were too low, seventeen rarely observed V segments, including chromosome 9 orphons, were excluded from the earlier analysis of a few hundred of the donors. The classifier was reported to diagnose cytomegalovirus status with high specificity and sensitivity in both the original and validation cohorts. Linkage disequilibrium might explain the correlated functional status among segregating V segments, but an unknown experimental factor could not be ruled out. Roughly uniform sequencing depth across donors was assumed in presence/absence analyses, although this assumption may not hold. An association between a missense DCLRE1C variant and V-gene and J-gene trimming of TCR beta chains was found in a later genetic analysis and replicated in an independent cohort. According to a later analysis, TCR association rates differed among HLA loci, with DRB1 alleles showing the most associated TCRs and HLA-C alleles showing the fewest. Some IMGT-functional V segments, including TRBV6-2 and TRBV6-3, could not be told apart with the 87-base-pair reads, so those segments were excluded. When HLA alleles, especially DR and DQ, strongly co-occurred, attributing TCR associations to individual alleles was difficult. In the study, around 160 TCR beta chains were listed as associated with cytomegalovirus. A cluster of highly shared sequence variants was judged likely to represent a technical artifact of the sequencing pipeline. An earlier analysis of approximately 600 of the donors showed that most TCR beta V segments appeared in productive rearrangements either about 87% or about 30% of the time, which broadly matched IMGT annotations. Because HLA typing was unavailable for some donors at each locus, only the typed subset was used in association tests. A further reported finding was that TCR beta sequences accurately predicted the HLA-A and HLA-B alleles for most subjects in the first cohort. According to a later analysis, parvovirus B19, influenza, CMV and Epstein-Barr virus appeared linked to several top co-occurrence clusters. The authors suggested that the approach could potentially be extended to other disease states and immunological phenotypes. CMV serostatus was the only immune exposure information available for the cohort. At a false discovery rate of 0.05, a later analysis linked some 18,000 TCR beta sequences to specific HLA alleles.

With regard to this clone: No antigen is known for it. It has no much larger one-base neighbor in the sample; base qualities were not kept.

The cohort comprised approximately 700 healthy bone marrow donors. At the time of sampling, all cohort members were nominally healthy, though unrecorded immune exposures were likely present. The donor was CMV seronegative and belonged to the group of roughly 330 seronegative cohort members. A peripheral blood sample was provided by each donor, and peripheral blood mononuclear cells were used for TCR beta sequencing. The Qiagen DNeasy Blood Extraction Kit was used to extract genomic DNA from the blood cell samples. Libraries were built with the immunoSEQ multiplex PCR assay. The multiplex PCR relied on a mix of 60 forward primers for TCR Vbeta segments and 13 reverse primers for TCR Jbeta segments. The CDR3 region of rearranged TCR beta genes was amplified from genomic DNA with a multiplex PCR assay. On the Illumina HiSeq System, the amplified TCR beta libraries were sequenced as 87-base-pair reads. Concerning the study's data processing: A later analysis tallied some 79 million unique TCR beta chains across the 700 or so repertoires, and approximately 11 million of those chains were shared by two or more donors. A nearest-neighbor algorithm error-corrected the raw reads and collapsed the reads into unique sequences, merging closely related sequences to remove PCR and sequencing errors. V, D and J gene segments were assigned by aligning CDR3 sequences to IMGT reference sequences. For a sequence to be retained, a match of at least six nucleotides was required to both a V gene segment and a J gene segment. A rearrangement was called productive if the CDR3 had no stop codons and remained in frame with V and J, and every other rearrangement was called non-productive. Following IMGT convention, CDR3 was defined as the stretch from the second conserved V-encoded cysteine to the conserved J-encoded phenylalanine. In an earlier analysis of just under 600 of the donors, sequences lacking an unambiguous match to a single V gene segment were excluded. An earlier analysis of 587 of the donors called V segments functional above 56.7% productive rearrangements and segregating when the between-donor standard deviation exceeded 5%. A statistical classification framework was built to diagnose cytomegalovirus status from the catalog of TCR beta chain sequences. A later analysis assigned V and J genes by comparing TCR nucleotide sequences with IMGT/GENE-DB human TR gene sequences. A later analysis assigned CDR3 sequences and most-parsimonious VDJ recombination scenarios with the TCRdist pipeline. In a later analysis, each TCR beta chain was defined by its CDR3 amino acid sequence together with its V-gene family, and reads lacking a unique V-gene family were excluded. As a way to deal with suspected cross-contamination and a sequencing artifact, a later analysis dropped 500 to 700 nucleotide sequences that were highly shared and had low generation probability. For each public chain, a later analysis derived a clonal expansion index from normalized ranks of inferred template counts within each repertoire. Generation probabilities in a later analysis came from a VDJ recombination model fitted to out-of-frame rearrangements, and those results were checked against IGoR. Hypergeometric tests were used in a later analysis to score TCR-TCR, TCR-HLA and TCR-CMV co-occurrence, with a repertoire-size bias correction applied to the TCR pairs. In a later analysis, false discovery rates were estimated by permuting HLA or CMV assignments 20 times. A later analysis grouped co-occurring TCRs with DBSCAN, adding TCRdist sequence similarity when clustering within HLA-allele-positive subsets. Co-occurrence clustering excluded repertoires with fewer than 30,000 or more than 120,000 public chains, plus five with anomalous nucleotide sharing. Drawn from immuneACCESS, this table holds only the in-frame rearrangements with V and J called that TCRdb kept. Clones are partly lost; checked studies trace under half to an unresolved V gene and leave the rest unexplained. V, J and clone size derive from that table, while D and trimming were established from the DNA sequence. The table for this sample lists about 90,000 clones; less than 75% of them were counted only once. The ten top clones hold roughly 2% of the sample.

V trim: 6 bases; J trim: 0 bases; unmatched bases: 5. Reading the germline V gene (reference sequence) gives CDR1 MNHEY and CDR2 SMNVEV. The CDR3 has 16 amino acids, counting the end cysteine and phenylalanine. The kept DNA is CDR3 alone, 48 bases in frame from the first base. The rearrangement combines TRBV27 with TRBJ2-7; 13 junctional bases match TRBD2. The sequence came from a man aged 25-45 years in good health and CMV-seronegative. Sequences were obtained from PBMCs. The CDR3 corresponds to CASRQLAGGNSYEQYF. Here is the DNA: TGTGCCAGCAGACAACTAGCGGGAGGGAACTCCTACGAGCAGTACTTC.